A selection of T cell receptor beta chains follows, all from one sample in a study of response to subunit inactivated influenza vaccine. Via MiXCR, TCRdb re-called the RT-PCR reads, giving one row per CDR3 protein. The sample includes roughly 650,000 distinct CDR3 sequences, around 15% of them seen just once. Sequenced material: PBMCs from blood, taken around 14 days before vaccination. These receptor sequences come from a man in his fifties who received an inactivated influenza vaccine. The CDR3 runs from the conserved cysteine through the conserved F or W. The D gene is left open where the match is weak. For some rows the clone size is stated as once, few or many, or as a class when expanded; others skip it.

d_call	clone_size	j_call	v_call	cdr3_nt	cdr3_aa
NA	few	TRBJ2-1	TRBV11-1	TGTGCCAGCAGCTCCGACCTGGGCTACAATGAGCAGTTCTTC	CASSSDLGYNEQFF
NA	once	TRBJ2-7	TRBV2	TGTGCCAGCAGTGAAGGCAGGGACGGAGAGCAGTACTTC	CASSEGRDGEQYF
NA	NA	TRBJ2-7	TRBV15	TGTGCCACCAGCAGACGAGGGTCGTACGAGCAGTACTTC	CATSRRGSYEQYF
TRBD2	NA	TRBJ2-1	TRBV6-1	TGTGCCAGCAGGCAGCGGGGACCCTACAATGAGCAGTTCTTC	CASRQRGPYNEQFF
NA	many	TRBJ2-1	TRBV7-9	TGTGCCAGCAGCTTTCGCGAGCTGGGTTACAATGAGCAGTTCTTC	CASSFRELGYNEQFF
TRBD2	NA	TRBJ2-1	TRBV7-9	TGTGCCAGCAGCTTAACAGCGGGAGCTTATGGAGATGAGCAGTTCTTC	CASSLTAGAYGDEQFF
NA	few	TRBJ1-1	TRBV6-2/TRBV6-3	TGTGCCAGCAGTTACCAATACAGGCGGAACACTGAAGCTTTCTTT	CASSYQYRRNTEAFF
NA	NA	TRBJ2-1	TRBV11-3	TGTGCCAGCAGCTTAGGGACCCAGTTCTTC	CASSLGTQFF
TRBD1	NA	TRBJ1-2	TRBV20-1	TGCAGTGCTAGACCCCCCGGGACAGGAGGCGGCTACACCTTC	CSARPPGTGGGYTF
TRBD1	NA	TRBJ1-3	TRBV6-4	TGTGCCAATCTAACAGGGGAAGACGGAAACACCATATATTTT	CANLTGEDGNTIYF
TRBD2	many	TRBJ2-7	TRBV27	TGCGCCAGCAGCCTAAGCGGGGGTGCATCCTACGAGCAGTACTTC	CASSLSGGASYEQYF
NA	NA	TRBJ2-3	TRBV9	TGTGCCAGCAGCGGCGAACATGGGGGGTTCACAGATACGCAGTATTTT	CASSGEHGGFTDTQYF
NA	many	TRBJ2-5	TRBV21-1	TGTGCCAGCAGCAAACCCCGAGGCAGGGAGGGCGAGACCCAGTACTTC	CASSKPRGREGETQYF
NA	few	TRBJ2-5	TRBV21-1	TGTGCCAGCATTGACTACGGAGGGCAAGAGACCCAGTACTTC	CASIDYGGQETQYF
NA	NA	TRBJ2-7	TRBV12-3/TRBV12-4	TGTGCCAGCAGGATGTCCGGGACACCCAGGGGCGAGCAGTACTTC	CASRMSGTPRGEQYF
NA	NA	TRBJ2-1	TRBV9	TGTGCCAGCAGCGGGGGACCCCCATACAATGAGCAGTTCTTC	CASSGGPPYNEQFF
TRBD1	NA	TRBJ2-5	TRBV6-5	TGTGCCAGCAGTTACTACAGGGGCCTGGGGGAGACCCAGTACTTC	CASSYYRGLGETQYF